This TCR beta chain was sequenced during a study of T cells in Graves' hyperthyroidism and ophthalmopathy. In the study overall: Peripheral blood draws took place at initial diagnosis, ahead of any treatment.

CDR1 SEHNR and CDR2 FQNEAQ come from the germline V gene (reference sequence). The CDR3 has 17 residues. The V and J ends lost 1 base and 8 bases, in that order; junction bases with no gene match: 9. This clonotype has ten or more counts. What it recognizes is unknown. TCR beta CDR3 regions were amplified from RNA. With the HTBI primer set, the TCR CDR3 went through a first round of RT-PCR. TCRdb re-called the multiplex PCR reads through MiXCR, storing one row per CDR3 protein. The sample contains about 570,000 distinct CDR3 sequences, around 15% of which appear only once. Recently diagnosed hyperthyroidism of less than 2 months' duration affected patients aged 18 to 65. Study-wide findings and caveats: Blood shared most expanded thyroid clonotypes above 0.001. Separation of ophthalmopathy from stable hyperthyroidism was achieved by a 13 V-J model.

The specimen sequenced was blood. The TCR was taken from a woman between 40 and 50 years old with Graves' hyperthyroidism. The V gene is TRBV7-9, the J gene TRBJ2-1; 12 bases align to TRBD2. The CDR3 nucleotides read TGTGCCAGCAGCTTAGGGATGACTAGCGGGAGCACAGATGAGCAGTTCTTC. It specifies CASSLGMTSGSTDEQFF.